Below, 4 T cell receptor beta chains from the same sample are listed, as sequenced in a study of blood T cell repertoires in COVID-19. Here immunoSEQ multiplex PCR was the method, and the copy in TCRdb shows in-frame clones only, minus some. Here the sample spans fewer than 450,000 clones, around 90% being singletons. The sequencing sample was made of PBMCs or T cells enriched from blood (not recorded which). Receptors were obtained from a man aged 18 to 35 who had recovered from COVID-19.

This clone was seen only once. The genes are TRBV4-1 and TRBJ1-3; D might be TRBD1 (6 bases). The CDR3 is made up of 17 amino acids. V gave up 4 bases and J gave up 0 bases, with 16 bases separating them. Germline assignment: CDR1 MGHRA and CDR2 YSYEKL. DNA for the CDR3: TGCGCCAGCAGCCTAAGGACAGTTCTTTTCTCTGGAAACACCATATATTTT. Residues: CASSLRTVLFSGNTIYF.

The J gene is TRBJ2-6, the V gene TRBV7-6; the D is unclear. Trimming removed 2 bases at V and 4 bases at J, with 21 bases between. CDR3 length equals 19 residues. CDR1 SGHVS and CDR2 FNYEAQ come from the germline V gene. This CDR3 reads CASSLPETPADVGANVLTF. The CDR3 DNA reads as TGTGCCAGCAGCTTACCTGAGACCCCGGCGGATGTCGGGGCCAACGTCCTGACTTTC. The complete variable domain, with remaining parts taken from reference TRBV7-6 and TRBJ2-6, reads GAGVSQSPRYKVTKRGQDVALRCDPISGHVSLYWYRQALGQGPEFLTYFNYEAQQDKSGLPNDRFSAERPEGSISTLTIQRTEQRDSAMYRCASSLPETPADVGANVLTFGAGSRLTVL.

The chain couples TRBV28 to TRBJ1-2; D is undetermined. V lost 8 bases to trimming and J lost 4 bases, with 8 bases between them. The CDR3 is made up of 11 amino acids. Germline CDR1 reads MDHEN; CDR2 reads SYDVKM. The CDR3 spells CASRESYGYTF. The CDR3 nucleotides read TGTGCCAGCCGGGAGAGCTATGGCTACACCTTC.

The chain joins TRBV5-1 to TRBJ1-1; tentatively, D is TRBD1 (6 bases). Per germline, CDR1 SGHRS and CDR2 YFSETQ. This CDR3 comprises 15 residues. Trimming stripped 0 bases from V and 4 bases from J, with 13 bases between. The CDR3 is CASSLGAGRGTEAFF. CDR3 nucleotides: TGCGCCAGCAGCTTGGGGGCAGGCAGGGGCACTGAAGCTTTCTTT.